This T cell receptor (beta chain) came from a study of cytomegalovirus exposure and HLA in healthy donors (dated by TCRdb to 2017 to 2019). Regarding the complete study: In an earlier analysis of some 550 of the donors, 250 to 350 Gb of sequence data and 90 million to 130 million unique TCR beta sequences from 150 million to 200 million T cells were reported. An early release that covered more than 550 HLA-typed donors contained around 330 gigabases of sequencing data and tens of millions of unique TCR sequences. Among the roughly 430 genotyped donors, approximately 77% belonged to the genetic ancestry cluster associated with self-reported Caucasian donors. The study aimed to test whether signatures of past pathogen exposure could be identified by cataloging public T cell receptors. The study used immunosequencing to profile the T cell repertoires of approximately 640 subjects and linked those repertoires to cytomegalovirus serostatus. A separate validation cohort of 100 to 150 different subjects was used in addition to the approximately 670-subject first cohort. To predict cytomegalovirus infection status, the study brought together high-throughput TCR immunosequencing, statistical association of individual TCRs with disease status, and machine learning. A later analysis re-examined previously published TCR beta repertoires from 610 or so donors and added high-resolution HLA genotyping to investigate patterns of TCR occurrence. In the later analysis, no new phenotypic data were used to find candidate immune exposures; instead, reliance was placed on TCR beta sequences and their occurrence across donors. An earlier analysis of more than 450 of the donors used high-throughput TCR beta sequencing to judge whether each TCR beta V gene segment behaved as functional or pseudogenic. Alongside the repertoire data, information on donor age, sex, ethnicity and CMV serostatus was compiled. In a later genetic analysis, genome-wide SNP genotypes for 398 of the 666 donors were used, and that subset was treated as a discovery cohort. All discovery cohort repertoires had been generated on a single sequencing platform. Both class I and class II loci were covered by HLA typing, at four-digit resolution. The number of typed donors differed by locus: roughly 620-630 for A, B, C, DRB1 and DQB1; approximately 520 for DQA1; 600 to 610 for DPA1; and around 450 for DPB1. Because of strong linkage in the cohort, roughly five DR-DQ haplotypes were treated as single units for association and clustering. Among about 410 genotyped donors of the cohort, an average of around 250,000 unique TCR beta nucleotide sequences was sequenced per donor, of which roughly 17% were non-productive.

Broad study findings and their caveats: Most TCR sequences were observed very rarely across donors, whereas some public TCRs were present in many individuals. According to a later analysis, TCR association rates differed among HLA loci, with DRB1 alleles showing the most associated TCRs and HLA-C alleles showing the fewest. Because HLA typing was unavailable for some donors at each locus, only the typed subset was used in association tests. A further reported finding was that TCR beta sequences accurately predicted the HLA-A and HLA-B alleles for most subjects in the first cohort. Presence/absence analyses assumed roughly uniform sequencing depth across donors, an assumption that may not hold. In a later analysis, over 15,000 TCR beta sequences were associated with specific HLA alleles at a false discovery rate of 0.05. According to the authors, the approach could potentially be generalized to other disease states and immunological phenotypes. A cluster of highly shared sequence variants was judged likely to be a technical artifact of the sequencing pipeline. For the cohort, immune exposure information was limited to CMV serostatus. In an earlier analysis of around 600 of the donors, most TCR beta V segments appeared in productive rearrangements about 90% or about 30% of the time, broadly matching IMGT annotations. In a later analysis, several top co-occurrence clusters were reported to appear linked to parvovirus B19, influenza, CMV and Epstein-Barr virus. Assigning TCR associations to individual alleles was difficult when HLA alleles, especially DR and DQ, strongly co-occurred. Over 15 rarely observed V segments, including chromosome 9 orphons, were excluded from the earlier analysis of 550 to 700 of the donors because counts were too low. This cohort had only TCR beta chains sequenced, and the lack of alpha or paired-chain data limited which features could be detected. Most CMV-associated TCR beta chains appeared to be HLA-restricted in a later analysis, and the HLA associations seemed to be driven largely by CMV exposure. According to a later genetic analysis, donors in an Asian-associated ancestry cluster had fewer N-insertions in productive TCRs than the roughly 660-donor mean. A later genetic analysis associated a missense DCLRE1C variant with V-gene and J-gene trimming of TCR beta chains, and an independent cohort replicated the association. Some IMGT-functional V segments, including TRBV6-2 and TRBV6-3, could not be told apart with the 87-base-pair reads, so those segments were excluded. In vitro tests confirmed that three of the cytomegalovirus-associated TCR beta chains recognize cytomegalovirus antigens. In both the original and validation cohorts, the classifier was reported to diagnose cytomegalovirus status with high specificity and sensitivity. In a later analysis, HLA-associated TCR beta chains were found to be more clonally expanded and to have lower generation probabilities than equally common non-associated chains. Linkage disequilibrium might explain the correlated functional status among segregating V segments, but an unknown experimental factor could not be ruled out. In the study, 150 to 200 TCR beta chains were listed as associated with cytomegalovirus.

Library preparation was by the immunoSEQ multiplex PCR assay. For the multiplex PCR, a mixture combining 60 forward primers for TCR Vbeta segments and 13 reverse primers for TCR Jbeta segments was used. Amplification of the CDR3 region of rearranged TCR beta genes was performed with a multiplex PCR assay on genomic DNA. The Illumina HiSeq System was used to sequence the amplified TCR beta libraries as 87-base-pair reads. Under the source paper's analysis protocol: In a later analysis, 70 million to 95 million unique TCR beta chains were counted across the 690 or so repertoires, and roughly 11 million of these chains were shared by at least two donors. Raw reads were error-corrected and collapsed into unique sequences by a nearest-neighbor algorithm in which closely related sequences were merged to remove PCR and sequencing errors. V, D and J gene segments were assigned by aligning CDR3 sequences to IMGT reference sequences. For a sequence to be retained, a match of at least six nucleotides to both a V gene segment and a J gene segment was required. Rearrangements were classified as productive when the CDR3 lacked stop codons and remained in frame with V and J, and all other rearrangements were classified as non-productive. Following IMGT convention, CDR3 was defined as the stretch from the second conserved V-encoded cysteine to the conserved J-encoded phenylalanine. The earlier analysis of about 500 of the donors excluded sequences that lacked an unambiguous match to a single V gene segment. In an earlier analysis of around 590 of the donors, a V segment was called functional when productive rearrangements were above 56.7%, and segregating when the standard deviation between donors exceeded 5%. A statistical classification framework was built for diagnosing cytomegalovirus status from the catalog of TCR beta chain sequences. V and J gene assignment, in a later analysis, came from comparing TCR nucleotide sequences with IMGT/GENE-DB human TR gene sequences. A later analysis assigned CDR3 sequences and most-parsimonious VDJ recombination scenarios with the TCRdist pipeline. In a later analysis, each TCR beta chain was defined by its CDR3 amino acid sequence together with its V-gene family, and reads lacking a unique V-gene family were excluded. As a way to deal with suspected cross-contamination and a sequencing artifact, a later analysis dropped under 600 nucleotide sequences that were highly shared and had low generation probability. For each public chain, a later analysis derived a clonal expansion index from normalized ranks of inferred template counts within each repertoire. In a later analysis, generation probabilities were computed using a VDJ recombination model fitted to out-of-frame rearrangements, and the results were checked against IGoR. In a later analysis, hypergeometric tests were used to score TCR-TCR, TCR-HLA and TCR-CMV co-occurrence, with a repertoire-size bias correction applied to TCR pairs. In a later analysis, false discovery rates were estimated by permuting HLA or CMV assignments 20 times. In a later analysis, co-occurring TCRs were grouped using DBSCAN, and TCRdist sequence similarity was added for clustering within HLA-allele-positive subsets. Repertoires with fewer than 30,000 or more than 120,000 public chains, plus five repertoires with anomalous nucleotide sharing, were excluded from co-occurrence clustering. The table was pulled from immuneACCESS by TCRdb, which kept in-frame rearrangements only. Such tables lose some clones; where checked, under half of the loss comes from unresolved V genes, and the rest has no known cause. The V and J calls and clone size come from that table; D and trimming were worked out from the DNA. The table kept for this sample lists around 150,000 clones. 1% to 1.5% of the sample lies in the top ten.

CDR1 and CDR2, looked up from the germline V gene (reference sequence), are GTSNPN and SVGIG. After removal of 1 base from V and 5 bases from J, the junction retains 6 bases not matched to a gene. Taken from cysteine to phenylalanine, the CDR3 has 15 residues. Only the CDR3 part of the read is kept: 45 bases, read in frame from the first base. Points on this clone: It has no known antigen specificity.

The cohort was made up of about 670 healthy bone marrow donors. At the time of sampling, all cohort members were nominally healthy, though unrecorded immune exposures were likely present. The donor was CMV seronegative and belonged to the group of several hundred seronegative cohort members. Each donor provided a peripheral blood sample, and peripheral blood mononuclear cells were used for TCR beta sequencing. The Qiagen DNeasy Blood Extraction Kit was used to extract genomic DNA from the blood cell samples. The clonotype originates from a woman aged 60-75 years in good health and CMV-seronegative. The material sequenced was PBMCs. The sequence is built from TRBV30 and TRBJ1-5; 9 bases in between match TRBD1. The sequenced DNA is TGTGCCTGGAGTGCCTCGGACAGGGGTTATCAGCCCCAGCATTTT. The resulting protein is CAWSASDRGYQPQHF.